The rows below give T cell receptor beta chains drawn from one sample of a study of identical twins. MiXCR, run by TCRdb on the 5' RACE reads, gives a single entry per CDR3 protein. This table has around 480,000 distinct CDR3 sequences, approximately 15% appearing once. These records were also assigned to another study, of yellow fever vaccine responses in identical twins.

Specimen: CD4+ T cells sorted from blood. These receptors originate from a woman under 30 in good health. The CDR3 runs from the conserved cysteine through the conserved F or W. The D gene is left open where the match is weak. Clone size appears in some rows only: once, few, many, or a class for an expanded clone.

>TRBV19|TRBJ2-1|.|few
CASSSPGGGLKEQFF
TGTGCCAGTAGTTCCCCCGGGGGAGGACTAAAAGAGCAGTTCTTC
>TRBV15|TRBJ2-3|TRBD1|.
CATSGRTGEGDTQYF
TGTGCCACCAGCGGGCGGACAGGGGAGGGAGATACGCAGTATTTT
>TRBV12-3/TRBV12-4|TRBJ2-3|.|few
CASSRQVVDTDTQYF
TGTGCCAGCAGTCGACAGGTCGTGGATACAGATACGCAGTATTTT
>TRBV10-3|TRBJ2-7|.|few
CAIRETTYEQYF
TGTGCCATCAGAGAGACGACCTACGAGCAGTACTTC
>TRBV5-1|TRBJ2-7|TRBD1|few
CASSLIAGTGSYEQYF
TGCGCCAGCAGCTTAATAGCCGGGACAGGATCCTACGAGCAGTACTTC
>TRBV2|TRBJ2-7|TRBD1|.
CARTRDRGTYEQYF
TGTGCCAGGACCCGGGACAGGGGAACCTACGAGCAGTACTTC
>TRBV6-1|TRBJ2-5|TRBD2|.
CASTGVAGGQETQYF
TGTGCCAGCACCGGCGTGGCGGGGGGCCAAGAGACCCAGTACTTC
>TRBV28|TRBJ2-5|TRBD1|.
CASTPGTVQETQYF
TGTGCCAGCACTCCCGGGACAGTACAAGAGACCCAGTACTTC
>TRBV10-3|TRBJ2-7|.|.
CAISESGPYEQYF
TGTGCCATCAGTGAGTCAGGTCCGTACGAGCAGTACTTC
>TRBV12-3/TRBV12-4|TRBJ1-5|.|.
CASSRDRSDQPQHF
TGTGCCAGCAGTCGAGACAGGAGCGATCAGCCCCAGCATTTT
>TRBV2|TRBJ2-7|TRBD2|few
CASRGLAGPYEQYF
TGTGCCAGCAGGGGCCTAGCGGGCCCCTACGAGCAGTACTTC
>TRBV20-1|TRBJ1-6|TRBD1|few
CSAAGQGRGNSPLHF
TGCAGTGCCGCAGGACAGGGGAGGGGTAATTCACCCCTCCACTTT
>TRBV19|TRBJ2-6|TRBD1|once
CASRPTGDSGANVLTF
TGTGCCAGTAGACCGACAGGGGACTCTGGGGCCAACGTCCTGACTTTC
>TRBV7-2|TRBJ2-7|.|few
CASSLALRNPYEQYF
TGTGCCAGCAGCTTAGCCCTTAGAAATCCCTACGAGCAGTACTTC
>TRBV28|TRBJ1-6|.|few
CASTEARERSPLHF
TGTGCCAGCACCGAGGCCAGGGAGAGATCACCCCTCCACTTT
>TRBV24-1|TRBJ2-6|.|few
CAIGGAGANVLTF
TGTGCCATCGGGGGAGCCGGGGCCAACGTCCTGACTTTC
>TRBV4-3|TRBJ2-7|TRBD1|.
CASSQPREGQGYF
TGCGCCAGCAGCCAACCCCGAGAGGGACAGGGATACTTC
>TRBV6-1|TRBJ2-7|.|few
CASRPSGTHGSYEQYF
TGTGCCAGCAGACCGTCCGGGACCCACGGCTCCTACGAGCAGTACTTC
>TRBV10-3|TRBJ2-7|TRBD2|few
CAISAGLISYEQYF
TGTGCCATCTCGGCGGGACTAATTTCCTACGAGCAGTACTTC
>TRBV2|TRBJ2-2|.|few
CASKGTPGELFF
TGTGCCAGCAAAGGGACACCCGGGGAGCTGTTTTTT
>TRBV10-3|TRBJ2-1|.|few
CAISERLDPNEQFF
TGTGCCATCAGTGAAAGACTAGATCCCAATGAGCAGTTCTTC
>TRBV6-1|TRBJ2-1|.|.
CASSNHPSRDDYNEQFF
TGTGCCAGCAGTAATCACCCTTCTCGGGACGATTACAATGAGCAGTTCTTC
>TRBV6-2/TRBV6-3|TRBJ2-5|TRBD2|.
CASSLGTSGSETQYF
TGTGCCAGCAGCCTCGGGACTAGCGGGAGTGAGACCCAGTACTTC
>TRBV10-3|TRBJ2-5|TRBD2|.
CAISAGGQETQYF
TGTGCCATCAGCGCGGGGGGTCAAGAGACCCAGTACTTC
>TRBV28|TRBJ1-2|.|.
CASIGGAYGYTF
TGTGCCAGCATTGGAGGGGCCTATGGCTACACCTTC
>TRBV20-1|TRBJ1-1|.|.
CSASGGASYTEAFF
TGCAGTGCTAGCGGGGGAGCCTCGTACACTGAAGCTTTCTTT
>TRBV28|TRBJ2-7|.|.
CASSFGGQVLREQYF
TGTGCCAGCAGTTTTGGGGGGCAAGTCCTACGCGAGCAGTACTTC
>TRBV6-5|TRBJ1-3|.|.
CASRASGNTIYF
TGTGCCAGCAGGGCCTCTGGAAACACCATATATTTT
>TRBV5-1|TRBJ2-2|TRBD2|few
CASSLANRTSGTTTRTGELFF
TGCGCCAGCAGCTTGGCCAACAGGACTAGCGGGACCACAACGCGGACCGGGGAGCTGTTTTTT
>TRBV20-1|TRBJ2-5|.|few
CSARDAGRYQETQYF
TGCAGTGCTAGAGACGCGGGGAGGTACCAAGAGACCCAGTACTTC
>TRBV10-2|TRBJ2-1|.|.
CASSDLDNEQFF
TGCGCCAGCAGTGATCTGGACAATGAGCAGTTCTTC
>TRBV12-3/TRBV12-4|TRBJ2-5|TRBD2|.
CASSAGGARETQYF
TGTGCCAGCAGTGCCGGGGGGGCCAGGGAGACCCAGTACTTC
>TRBV12-3/TRBV12-4|TRBJ2-1|.|.
CASSLVTISNEQFF
TGTGCCAGCAGTTTAGTAACAATTTCCAATGAGCAGTTCTTC
>TRBV5-1|TRBJ2-2|TRBD2|.
CASGLLAINTGELFF
TGCGCCAGCGGATTACTAGCGATCAACACCGGGGAGCTGTTTTTT
>TRBV6-2/TRBV6-3|TRBJ1-1|TRBD1|.
CASTLGTAQYTEAFF
TGTGCCAGCACCCTCGGGACAGCACAGTACACTGAAGCTTTCTTT
>TRBV20-1|TRBJ1-6|.|few
CSATEGFDNSPLHF
TGCAGTGCTACGGAGGGGTTCGATAATTCACCCCTCCACTTT